This T cell receptor beta chain was sequenced during a study of T cells in Graves' hyperthyroidism and ophthalmopathy (dated by TCRdb to between 2019 and 2020). General notes on the study: Peripheral blood samples were taken at initial diagnosis, before any treatment was given. The 95 to 100 discovery patients were randomly divided into training and test sets at a 7:3 ratio. Prospective prediction of ophthalmopathy was tested in an independent validation cohort of fewer than 20 hyperthyroidism patients and 15 to 17 patients who later progressed to ophthalmopathy. TCR Vbeta CDR3 sequencing of approximately 140 peripheral blood samples (over 40 ophthalmopathy, over 70 hyperthyroidism and roughly 17 progressor patients) is reported in the paper. To identify TCR V-J signatures that set the groups apart, the researchers used a discovery cohort of more than 95 patients, made up of some 41 with Graves' ophthalmopathy and 57 with stable Graves' hyperthyroidism. In about 6 Graves' hyperthyroidism patients, the study also compared T-cell repertoires from thyroid tissue with T-cell repertoires from blood. Following sampling, methimazole starting at 30 mg daily was given to hyperthyroidism patients, and high-dose intravenous methylprednisolone was given to ophthalmopathy patients. Paper-wide results and their limitations: No statistical method was used to set the sample size in advance, and investigators knew the group allocation. Most expanded thyroid clonotypes (frequency above 0.001) were also detected in blood, a finding suggesting that blood repertoires may reflect thyroid immune responses. During validation, the model predicted progression to ophthalmopathy a median of around six months ahead of onset, with around 71% sensitivity and less than 85% specificity. A 13 V-J signature model separated ophthalmopathy from stable hyperthyroidism, with 87.88% sensitivity and about 81% specificity in cross-validation and 80%/75% in testing.

Amplification of TCR beta CDR3 regions was carried out from RNA transcripts. The TCR CDR3 was subjected to a first round of RT-PCR using the HTBI primer set and the Qiagen OneStep RT-PCR kit. Libraries were constructed in a second round of multiplex PCR, after which size selection and purification were performed. Paired-end sequencing of the libraries was performed with 100 bp reads on an Illumina HiSeq2000. Regarding the original processing steps: SOAPnuke was used to process the raw data, with reads discarded if the reads contained adapters or uncalled bases, had a mean Phred below 15, or lacked an exact constant-primer or identifier match. COPE v1.2.5 was used to merge high-quality paired reads, and clonotypes were defined as unique nucleotide sequences. MiTCR v1.1 was used to align clonotypes to the IMGT TRBV, TRBD and TRBJ reference segments. The analysis was restricted to V-J combinations with a frequency above 0.0001, which together covered over 99% of the repertoires. A TCS score was defined as the ratio between F50 (clonal expansion) and ExV (chaos), using BLOSUM62-based TCRdist between CDR3 peptides within each V-J. Welch's t-statistics and random forest reduced roughly 530 V-J features to 10 to 15, which were used in a naive Bayes classifier (R e1071). TCRdb trimmed the raw reads at Q25, called clones with MiXCR and kept productive beta chains. Rows matching on CDR3 protein sequence are summarized as one entry with the most common DNA and genes. In this record, the V and J calls reflect TCRdb's handling and not the investigators' own analysis. For this sample there are roughly 380,000 distinct CDR3 sequences; approximately 18% appear just once. Around 15% of the sample is in the top ten clones.

This clonotype was counted many times. Its antigen is still unknown. No clone much larger than this one lies a single base away; base qualities are absent. Via the germline V gene, CDR1 is SGHVS and CDR2 FQNEAQ. The CDR3 spans 15 residues, from the cysteine through the phenylalanine. Only the CDR3 part of the read is kept: 45 bases, read in frame from the first base. Relative to germline, V is missing 5 bases and J is missing 4 bases, with 10 bases of the junction outside any gene match. Ophthalmopathy patients had moderately to severely active disease, with a Clinical Activity Score of 3 or more, a NOSPECS grade of 4 or more, and a disease duration of less than 3 months. Any patient with an uncontrolled infection, another autoimmune disease, pregnancy or lactation was excluded. Diagnoses relied on clinical symptoms, serum thyroxine and TRAb, thyroid ultrasound and orbital computed tomography. Ficoll-Paque density gradient centrifugation was used to isolate PBMCs from 8 to 10 ml of fresh peripheral blood. Total RNA was extracted with Trizol reagent, and quality was checked on an Agilent 2100 Bioanalyzer.

This clonotype was sampled from a woman aged 40 to 55 with Graves' ophthalmopathy. The sequence links TRBV7-8 to TRBJ1-1; TRBD1 aligns with 7 central bases. The sample consisted of blood. The DNA sequence is given as TGTGCCAGCAGCATCTCCACGACAGGGAGCACTGAAGCTTTCTTT. The encoded protein is CASSISTTGSTEAFF. Where the CDR3 stops, the reference TRBV7-8 and TRBJ1-1 genes take over; the full variable domain is GAGVSQSPRYKVAKRGQDVALRCDPISGHVSLFWYQQALGQGPEFLTYFQNEAQLDKSGLPSDRFFAERPEGSVSTLKIQRTQQEDSAVYLCASSISTTGSTEAFFGQGTRLTVV.